The clone carrying this T cell receptor beta chain was counted at least ten times. The data were obtained in a study of patients with pleural tuberculosis. The CDR3 is 14 amino acids. CDR1 is SGHAT and CDR2 is FQNNGV in the germline V gene. V was clipped by 6 bases and J by 0 bases, with 9 bases between them. TCRdb passed the reads through MiXCR, listing each CDR3 protein once. This repertoire shows around 54,000 distinct CDR3 sequences, around 7% found once; its top ten account for around 16%. The origin of this receptor is a human donor with pleural tuberculosis. The chain is built from TRBV11-2 and TRBJ2-4; D unresolved. CDR3 region: CASSSSLAKNIQYF. CDR3 DNA: TGTGCCAGCAGTTCGAGCTTAGCCAAAAACATTCAGTACTTC.